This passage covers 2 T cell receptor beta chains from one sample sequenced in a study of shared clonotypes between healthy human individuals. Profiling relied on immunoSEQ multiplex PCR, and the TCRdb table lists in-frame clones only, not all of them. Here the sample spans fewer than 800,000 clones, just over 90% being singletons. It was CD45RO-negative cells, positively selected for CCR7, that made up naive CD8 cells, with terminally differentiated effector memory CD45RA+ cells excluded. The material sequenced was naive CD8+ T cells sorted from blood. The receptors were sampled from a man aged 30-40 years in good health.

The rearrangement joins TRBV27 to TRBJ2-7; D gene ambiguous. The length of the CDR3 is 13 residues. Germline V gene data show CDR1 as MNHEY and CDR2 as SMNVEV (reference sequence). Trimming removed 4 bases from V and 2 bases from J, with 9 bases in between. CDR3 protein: CASSYQQPYEQYF. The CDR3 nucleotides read TGTGCCAGCAGTTACCAACAGCCCTACGAGCAGTACTTC.

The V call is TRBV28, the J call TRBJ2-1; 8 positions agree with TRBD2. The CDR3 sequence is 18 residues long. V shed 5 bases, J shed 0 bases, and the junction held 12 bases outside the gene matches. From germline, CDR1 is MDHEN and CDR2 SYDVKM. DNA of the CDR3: TGTGCCAGCAGTCCCCTGGGGGTAGCGGGAAACTCCTACAATGAGCAGTTCTTC. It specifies CASSPLGVAGNSYNEQFF.